The 26 T cell receptor beta chains reported below all come from one sample, sequenced in a study of CD8+ T cells in alopecia areata. The sequencing template was cDNA reverse transcribed from extracted RNA. Here immunoSEQ multiplex PCR was the method, and the copy in TCRdb shows in-frame clones only, minus some. Here the sample spans 200,000 to 250,000 clones, less than 65% being singletons. Specified treatment: oral pan-JAK inhibitor, 5-10 mg twice daily. This sample comprised CD4+ T cells sorted from blood, obtained at week 4, from a patient treated with tofacitinib. The receptors shown here come from a human donor with alopecia areata.

This chain links TRBV14 with TRBJ1-6; D uncertain. The V gene's germline CDR1 is SGHDN and CDR2 FVKESK. Between the trimmed V and J ends, which lost 4 bases and 10 bases, there was a span of 17 bases. The CDR3 has 15 amino acids. The CDR3 loop reads CASSPGGTVRSPLHF. The CDR3 DNA reads as TGTGCCAGCAGCCCAGGAGGCACTGTCCGATCACCCCTCCACTTT.

The chain couples TRBV7-2 to TRBJ2-5, with D maybe TRBD1 (6 bases). CDR3 length: 17 amino acids. V shed 1 base and J shed 3 bases, with 18 bases lying between them. Germline CDR1 and CDR2: SGHTA and FQGNSA. The CDR3 nucleotides are TGTGCCAGCAGCTTAGTAGGAGCTTTGAGGGGGAAAGAGACCCAGTACTTC. It encodes CASSLVGALRGKETQYF.

This clone appeared a single time. The V and J genes are TRBV29-1 and TRBJ2-2, with D maybe TRBD1 (6 bases). Trimming took 8 bases from V and 2 from J, leaving 9 bases between them. The CDR3 has 12 amino acids. Germline values: CDR1 SQVTM, CDR2 ANQGSEA. CDR3 loop: CSTGHNTGELFF. CDR3 in DNA: TGCAGCACGGGACATAACACCGGGGAGCTGTTTTTT.

This chain uses TRBV13 with TRBJ1-1; the D is unclear. The CDR3 is 11 amino acids. CDR1 is PRHDT and CDR2 is FYEKMQ in the germline V gene (reference sequence). Trimming removed 5 bases at V and 6 bases at J, with 7 bases between. The CDR3 reads CASSVISEAFF. In DNA form, the CDR3 reads TGTGCCAGCAGCGTCATATCTGAAGCTTTCTTT.

The V and J genes are TRBV25-1 and TRBJ1-1, with 8 bases identical to TRBD1. Germline CDR1 reads MGHDK; CDR2 reads SYGVNS. The CDR3 extends over 14 amino acids. V gave up 5 bases and J gave up 1 base; unmatched junction bases: 3. The CDR3 bases are TGTGCCAGCAGTCCCGGGACAGGGAACACTGAAGCTTTCTTT. This sequence encodes CASSPGTGNTEAFF.

V usage is TRBV5-1 and J usage is TRBJ2-7; D ambiguous. The CDR3 length is 15 residues. In germline, CDR1 is SGHRS, CDR2 YFSETQ. V lost 1 base and J lost 0, with 11 bases in between. In nucleotides, the CDR3 is TGCGCCAGCAGCTTGCTAGTTTCGGACTCCTACGAGCAGTACTTC. Its protein product is CASSLLVSDSYEQYF.

The V gene is TRBV11-2, the J gene TRBJ2-7; TRBD1 aligns across 9 bases. CDR1 and CDR2 from the germline V gene are SGHAT and FQNNGV. The length of the CDR3 is 13 residues. Trimming took 5 bases from V and 5 from J; bases not matched to a gene: 4. The DNA of the CDR3 is TGTGCCAGCAGCCCTCGACAGGGGGACGAGCAGTACTTC. It specifies CASSPRQGDEQYF.

This chain connects TRBV4-1 to TRBJ2-7; TRBD1 matches 9 bases. This CDR3 spans 16 amino acids. V was clipped by 4 bases and J by 2 bases; unmatched bases: 9. Germline V gives CDR1 MGHRA, CDR2 YSYEKL. CDR3 sequence (DNA): TGCGCCAGCAGCCGAACGACCGGGACAGGGCCCTACGAGCAGTACTTC. As protein: CASSRTTGTGPYEQYF.

This sequence joins TRBV4-3 and TRBJ2-7; tentatively, D is TRBD1 (5 bases). Trimming shortened V by 1 base and J by 2 bases, and 9 bases separated the two germline ends. The CDR3 spans 14 residues. Germline V gene data show CDR1 as LGHNA and CDR2 as YSLEER. The CDR3 bases are TGCGCCAGCAGCCAAGGCAGGGAAGCCTACGAGCAGTACTTC. Translated, it gives CASSQGREAYEQYF.

The chain recombines TRBV6-1 with TRBJ2-2; 8 bases map to TRBD1. V dropped 6 bases and J dropped 3; count of bases not matched to a gene: 6. Germline V gene data show CDR1 as MNHNS and CDR2 as SASEGT. The CDR3 runs to 15 residues. The CDR3 spells CASRSDRVDTGELFF. CDR3 bases: TGTGCCAGCAGATCGGACAGGGTTGACACCGGGGAGCTGTTTTTT.

The rearrangement links TRBV30 to TRBJ1-6; D unclear. V dropped 0 bases and J dropped 9 bases, with 12 bases sitting between them. Germline V CDR1 and CDR2: GTSNPN, SVGIG (reference sequence). The CDR3 is 14 amino acids. The CDR3 coding sequence is TGTGCCTGGAGTGTATACGGGAAGGGTTCACCCCTCCACTTT. Amino acids: CAWSVYGKGSPLHF.

The J gene is TRBJ1-2, the V gene TRBV10-3; 8 bases match TRBD1. CDR3 size: 14 residues. Germline V gene sequence: CDR1 ENHRY, CDR2 SYGVKD. V shed 2 bases and J 4 bases; nucleotides not matched to a gene: 3. The CDR3, as DNA: TGTGCCATCAGTGAGCAGGGGGCCGGCTATGGCTACACCTTC. It yields the protein CAISEQGAGYGYTF.

This CDR3 is CASSSGQGWETQYF. The CDR3 DNA is TGTGCCAGCAGTTCCGGACAGGGGTGGGAGACCCAGTACTTC. The chain employs TRBV28 and TRBJ2-5; 9 bases are shared with TRBD1. J gave up 5 bases and V 4 bases, and 5 bases lay outside the gene matches. This CDR3 has 14 residues. Germline CDR1 and CDR2: MDHEN and SYDVKM.

The CDR3 DNA is TGCAGCGGATCGAATGGGAGGGTCTATGGCTACACCTTC. Translated, it gives CSGSNGRVYGYTF. The gene calls are TRBV29-1 and TRBJ1-2; D is unresolved. CDR3 length equals 13 residues. V dropped 7 bases and J dropped 4 bases, with 16 bases sitting between them. The germline V gene encodes CDR1 SQVTM and CDR2 ANQGSEA.

Note on this clone: Other DNA sequences from this sample encode an identical CDR3 as well. The chain recombines TRBV6-6 with TRBJ2-3; 10 positions match TRBD1. The germline V gene encodes CDR1 MNHNY and CDR2 SVGAGI (reference sequence). The trim removed 7 bases at V and 3 bases at J, leaving 7 bases unmatched. CDR3 size: 15 residues. CDR3 sequence (DNA): TGTGCCAGCACCGACCGGGACAGGGGAACAGATACGCAGTATTTT. It encodes CASTDRDRGTDTQYF.

This clone has a handful of counts. This sequence joins TRBV27 and TRBJ2-7; D not resolved. Germline V gene data show CDR1 as MNHEY and CDR2 as SMNVEV (reference sequence). The V gene lost 4 bases and the J gene lost 3 bases, with 16 bases spanning the gap. This CDR3 comprises 15 residues. The CDR3 is CASSSSVHGGYEQYF. In DNA form, the CDR3 reads TGTGCCAGCAGTTCCTCGGTCCATGGCGGCTACGAGCAGTACTTC.

The V and J genes are TRBV29-1 and TRBJ1-1; TRBD1 is a possible D gene (6 bases). V was trimmed by 7 bases and J by 5 bases, leaving 20 bases between them. CDR1 SQVTM and CDR2 ANQGSEA come from the germline V gene. This CDR3 spans 14 amino acids. The CDR3 DNA reads as TGCAGCGCCACCAGAGGTACAGGGAGAACTGAAGCTTTCTTT. Translation: CSATRGTGRTEAFF. Supplemented by reference TRBV29-1 and TRBJ1-1, the full variable domain reads SAVISQKPSRDICQRGTSLTIQCQVDSQVTMMFWYRQQPGQSLTLIATANQGSEATYESGFVIDKFPISRPNLTFSTLTVSNMSPEDSSIYLCSATRGTGRTEAFFGQGTRLTVV.

Remarks on this clone: This specimen includes other DNA sequences encoding the same CDR3. The rearrangement links TRBV2 to TRBJ1-2; D gene uncertain. Trimming cost V 1 base and J 5 bases, with 5 bases left between them. The CDR3 totals 12 residues. Germline CDR1 reads SNHLY; CDR2 reads FYNNEI. For the CDR3, the DNA is TGTGCCAGCAGTGAAGGGAGGTATGGCTACACCTTC. Residues: CASSEGRYGYTF.

Only a few counts were recorded for this clone. The gene calls are TRBV2 and TRBJ2-6; the D gene could be TRBD1 or TRBD2 (5 bases each). The CDR3 sequence is 15 residues long. The germline gives CDR1 SNHLY, CDR2 FYNNEI. Trimming cost V 6 bases and J 3 bases, with 12 bases left between them. CDR3 region: CASRIGDLGANVLTF. For the CDR3, the DNA is TGTGCCAGCAGAATAGGGGACCTTGGGGCCAACGTCCTGACTTTC.

This clone was detected once. The chain joins TRBV7-9 to TRBJ1-5, with 8 bases matching TRBD1. The germline V gene has CDR1 SEHNR and CDR2 FQNEAQ (reference sequence). J was trimmed by 7 bases and V by 8 bases; bases with no gene match: 13. This CDR3 comprises 15 residues. CDR3: CASGKGAGGAQPQHF. In DNA, the CDR3 is TGTGCCAGCGGAAAGGGGGCAGGGGGCGCCCAGCCCCAGCATTTT. Filled out from reference TRBV7-9 and TRBJ1-5, the complete variable domain reads DTGVSQNPRHKITKRGQNVTFRCDPISEHNRLYWYRQTLGQGPEFLTYFQNEAQLEKSRLLSDRFSAERPKGSFSTLEIQRTEQGDSAMYLCASGKGAGGAQPQHFGDGTRLSIL.

The gene calls are TRBV5-1 and TRBJ1-2; TRBD1 matches 7 bases. J lost 5 bases, V lost 6 bases, and 10 bases had no gene match. Germline V gene data show CDR1 as SGHRS and CDR2 as YFSETQ. CDR3 length equals 14 residues. DNA for the CDR3: TGCGCCAGCACCGCTTGGACAGGTTCTTATGGCTACACCTTC. Its protein is CASTAWTGSYGYTF.

This sequence joins TRBV4-1 and TRBJ1-6, with D perhaps TRBD1 (6 bases). The V gene's germline CDR1 is MGHRA and CDR2 YSYEKL. The CDR3 runs to 17 residues. V dropped 1 base and J dropped 3 bases, with 13 bases sitting between them. The DNA of the CDR3 is TGCGCCAGCAGCCAAGGGCCAGGGGACGTCTATAATTCACCCCTCCACTTT. This encodes CASSQGPGDVYNSPLHF.

This clone was picked up a small number of times. The chain couples TRBV7-9 to TRBJ1-1; D remains ambiguous. This CDR3 region has 12 residues. With 6 bases removed from V and 5 bases from J, the gap between germline ends came to 10 bases. Per germline, CDR1 SEHNR and CDR2 FQNEAQ (reference sequence). The CDR3 loop reads CASSISETEAFF. CDR3 sequence (DNA): TGTGCCAGCAGTATTTCGGAGACTGAAGCTTTCTTT.

The J gene is TRBJ2-1, the V gene TRBV29-1; 7 nucleotides align to TRBD2. The germline gives CDR1 SQVTM, CDR2 ANQGSEA. V shed 6 bases, J shed 6 bases, and the junction held 8 bases outside the gene matches. This CDR3 region has 13 residues. The DNA for the CDR3 is TGCAGCGTCACGGGGGGACTATTCAATGAGCAGTTCTTC. Encoded protein: CSVTGGLFNEQFF.

This chain uses TRBV29-1 with TRBJ2-5; 14 bases line up with TRBD2. V gave up 4 bases and J gave up 4 bases; unmatched junction bases: 8. Germline CDR1 reads SQVTM; CDR2 reads ANQGSEA. This CDR3 spans 16 amino acids. The CDR3 sequence is CSVGGTSGGEGETQYF. The CDR3, as DNA: TGCAGCGTTGGTGGGACTAGCGGGGGAGAGGGAGAGACCCAGTACTTC. Drawing the rest from reference TRBV29-1 and TRBJ2-5, the complete variable domain is SAVISQKPSRDICQRGTSLTIQCQVDSQVTMMFWYRQQPGQSLTLIATANQGSEATYESGFVIDKFPISRPNLTFSTLTVSNMSPEDSSIYLCSVGGTSGGEGETQYFGPGTRLLVL.

The V call is TRBV30, the J call TRBJ2-1; possibly TRBD1 or TRBD2 for D (6 bases each). From germline, CDR1 is GTSNPN and CDR2 SVGIG (reference sequence). Trimming took off 0 bases at V and 1 base at J, with 10 bases between the two ends. The CDR3 loop spans 15 amino acids. The CDR3 DNA sequence: TGTGCCTGGAGTGTAACGGGGGCTTCCTACAATGAGCAGTTCTTC. Its protein product is CAWSVTGASYNEQFF.